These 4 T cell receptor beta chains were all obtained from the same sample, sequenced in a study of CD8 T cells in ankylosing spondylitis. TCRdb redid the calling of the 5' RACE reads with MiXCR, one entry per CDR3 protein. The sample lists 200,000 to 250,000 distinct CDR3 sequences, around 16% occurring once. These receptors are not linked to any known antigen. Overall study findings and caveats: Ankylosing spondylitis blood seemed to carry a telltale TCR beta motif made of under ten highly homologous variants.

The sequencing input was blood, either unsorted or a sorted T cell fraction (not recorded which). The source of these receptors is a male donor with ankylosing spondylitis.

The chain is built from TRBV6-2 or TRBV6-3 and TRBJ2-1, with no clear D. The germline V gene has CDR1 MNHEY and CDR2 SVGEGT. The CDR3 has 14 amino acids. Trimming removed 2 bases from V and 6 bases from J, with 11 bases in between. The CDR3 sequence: CASSYTFEINEQFF. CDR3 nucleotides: TGTGCCAGCAGTTACACCTTCGAGATCAATGAGCAGTTCTTC.

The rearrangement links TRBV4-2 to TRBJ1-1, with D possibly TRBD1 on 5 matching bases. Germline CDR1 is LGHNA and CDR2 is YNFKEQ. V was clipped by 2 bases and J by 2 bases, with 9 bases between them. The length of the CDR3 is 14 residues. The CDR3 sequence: CASSQRRDNTEAFF. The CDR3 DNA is TGTGCCAGCAGCCAACGCAGGGATAACACTGAAGCTTTCTTT.

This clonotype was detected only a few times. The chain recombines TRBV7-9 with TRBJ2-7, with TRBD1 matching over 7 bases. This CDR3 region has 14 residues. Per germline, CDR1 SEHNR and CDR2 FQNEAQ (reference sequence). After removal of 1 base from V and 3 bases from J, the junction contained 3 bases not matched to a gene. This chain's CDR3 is CASSLEGQIYEQYF. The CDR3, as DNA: TGTGCCAGCAGCTTAGAGGGACAGATCTACGAGCAGTACTTC.

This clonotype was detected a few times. The CDR3 nucleotides are TGTGCCAGCAGTTTCCGGGACAGGGGACCTTACACCTTC. It translates to CASSFRDRGPYTF. The chain links TRBV27 to TRBJ1-2; the match to TRBD1 covers 10 bases. The CDR3 extends over 13 amino acids. Germline V gene sequence: CDR1 MNHEY, CDR2 SMNVEV (reference sequence). Trimming took 3 bases from V and 11 from J; bases not matched to a gene: 6.